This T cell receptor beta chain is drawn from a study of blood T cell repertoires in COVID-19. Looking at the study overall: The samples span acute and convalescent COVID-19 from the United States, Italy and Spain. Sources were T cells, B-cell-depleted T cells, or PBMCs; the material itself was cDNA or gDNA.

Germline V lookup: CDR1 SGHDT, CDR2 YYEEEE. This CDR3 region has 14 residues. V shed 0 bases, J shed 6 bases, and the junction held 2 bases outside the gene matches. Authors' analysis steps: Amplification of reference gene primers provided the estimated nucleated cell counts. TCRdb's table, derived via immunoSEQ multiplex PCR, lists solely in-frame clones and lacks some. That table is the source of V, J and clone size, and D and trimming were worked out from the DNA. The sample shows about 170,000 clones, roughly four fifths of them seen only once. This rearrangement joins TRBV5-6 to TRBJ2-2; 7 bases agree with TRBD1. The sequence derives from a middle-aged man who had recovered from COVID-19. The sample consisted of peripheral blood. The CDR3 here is CASSLGTGAGELFF. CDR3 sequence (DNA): TGTGCCAGCAGCTTGGGTACAGGGGCCGGGGAGCTGTTTTTT.